The present T cell receptor beta chain was sequenced within a study of blood T cell repertoires in COVID-19. In the study overall: Samples of COVID-19 (acute and convalescent) were obtained from the United States, Italy and Spain. PBMCs, B-cell-depleted T cells, or T cells provided the cDNA or gDNA that made up the material.

As originally analysed: Estimates of nucleated cell counts were drawn from the amplification of reference gene primers. Here immunoSEQ multiplex PCR was the method, and the copy in TCRdb shows in-frame clones only, minus some. Clonal size and the V and J genes are those of that table, whereas D and trimming came from the DNA. This sample has around 280,000 clones, with about 90% found just once. CDR1 is ENHRY, CDR2 SYGVKD, per germline. V was shortened by 10 bases and J by 0 bases, with 12 bases between the two germline ends. There are 13 residues in the CDR3. The clonotype was recovered from a woman younger than 45 with COVID-19, enrolled during active disease. The sample taken for sequencing was peripheral blood. The V call is TRBV10-3, the J call TRBJ1-1; D is possibly TRBD1 (5 bases). CDR3 sequence reads: CASSGRVNTEAFF. CDR3 in DNA: TGTGCCAGCTCCGGCAGGGTGAACACTGAAGCTTTCTTT.